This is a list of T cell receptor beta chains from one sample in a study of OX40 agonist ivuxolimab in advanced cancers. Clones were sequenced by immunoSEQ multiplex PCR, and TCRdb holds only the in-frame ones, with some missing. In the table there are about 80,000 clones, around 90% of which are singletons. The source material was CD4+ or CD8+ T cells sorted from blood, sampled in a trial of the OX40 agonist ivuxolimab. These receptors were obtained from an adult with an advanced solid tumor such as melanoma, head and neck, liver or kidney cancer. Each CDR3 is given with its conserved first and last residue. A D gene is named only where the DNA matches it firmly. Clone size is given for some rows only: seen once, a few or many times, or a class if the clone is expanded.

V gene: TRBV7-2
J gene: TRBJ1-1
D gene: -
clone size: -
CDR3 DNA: TGTGCCAGCAGCTTAGGGGGGCCTGAAGCTTTCTTT
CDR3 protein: CASSLGGPEAFF

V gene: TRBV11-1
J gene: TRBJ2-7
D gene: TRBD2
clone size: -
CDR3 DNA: TGTGCCAGCGGAGGGAGGGTTGGCGAGCAGTACTTC
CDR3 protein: CASGGRVGEQYF

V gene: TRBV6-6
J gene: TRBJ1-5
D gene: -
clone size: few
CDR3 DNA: TGTGCCAGCAGTTACGGGGATCAGCCCCAGCATTTT
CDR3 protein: CASSYGDQPQHF

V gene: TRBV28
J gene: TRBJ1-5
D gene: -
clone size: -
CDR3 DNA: TGTGCCAGCAGTTTATGGGGGCAACAGCCCCAGCATTTT
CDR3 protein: CASSLWGQQPQHF

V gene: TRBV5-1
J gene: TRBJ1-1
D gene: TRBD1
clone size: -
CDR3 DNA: TGCGCCAGCAGCGGAGGACAGGCCCGCATCCCTGAAGCTTTCTTT
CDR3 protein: CASSGGQARIPEAFF

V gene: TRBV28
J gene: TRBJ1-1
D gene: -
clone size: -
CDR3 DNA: TGTGCCAGCCATCAGAACACTGAAGCTTTCTTT
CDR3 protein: CASHQNTEAFF

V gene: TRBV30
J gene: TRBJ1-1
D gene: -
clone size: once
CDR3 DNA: TGTGCCTGGAGTGTTTCGGGGGGAGCTTTCTTT
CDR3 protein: CAWSVSGGAFF

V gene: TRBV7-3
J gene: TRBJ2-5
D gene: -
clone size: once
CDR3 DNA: TGTGCCAGCAGCCCTGGCGGACCACCGGGTGAGACCCAGTACTTC
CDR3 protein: CASSPGGPPGETQYF

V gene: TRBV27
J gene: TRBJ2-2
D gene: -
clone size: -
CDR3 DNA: TGTGCCAGCAGTTTGAACACCCTAGGTTTAGCCGGGGAGCTGTTTTTT
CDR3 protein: CASSLNTLGLAGELFF

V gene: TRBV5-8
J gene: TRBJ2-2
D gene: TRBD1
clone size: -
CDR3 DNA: TGTGCCAGCAGCTTGGGGGACAGGGGGAACACCGGGGAGCTGTTTTTT
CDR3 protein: CASSLGDRGNTGELFF

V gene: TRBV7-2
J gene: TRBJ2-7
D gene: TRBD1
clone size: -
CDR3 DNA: TGTGCCAGCAGCGCCTCCGGGACAGGCCCCGAGCAGTACTTC
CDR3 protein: CASSASGTGPEQYF

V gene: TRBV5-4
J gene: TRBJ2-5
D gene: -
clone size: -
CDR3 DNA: TGTGCCAGCAGCCAGGAACTACAGAGACAAGAGACCCAGTACTTC
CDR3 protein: CASSQELQRQETQYF

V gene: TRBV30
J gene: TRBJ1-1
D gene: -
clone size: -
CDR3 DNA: TGTGCCGGCGACAAGAACACTGAAGCTTTCTTT
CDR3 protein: CAGDKNTEAFF

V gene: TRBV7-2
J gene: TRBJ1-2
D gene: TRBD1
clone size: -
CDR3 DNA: TGTGCCAGCAGCTCACAGGGGAGGGGTGGCTACACCTTC
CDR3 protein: CASSSQGRGGYTF

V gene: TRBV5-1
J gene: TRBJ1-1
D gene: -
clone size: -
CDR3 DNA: TGCGCCAGCAGCTTGGCGGGGGACCCGAACACTGAAGCTTTCTTT
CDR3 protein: CASSLAGDPNTEAFF